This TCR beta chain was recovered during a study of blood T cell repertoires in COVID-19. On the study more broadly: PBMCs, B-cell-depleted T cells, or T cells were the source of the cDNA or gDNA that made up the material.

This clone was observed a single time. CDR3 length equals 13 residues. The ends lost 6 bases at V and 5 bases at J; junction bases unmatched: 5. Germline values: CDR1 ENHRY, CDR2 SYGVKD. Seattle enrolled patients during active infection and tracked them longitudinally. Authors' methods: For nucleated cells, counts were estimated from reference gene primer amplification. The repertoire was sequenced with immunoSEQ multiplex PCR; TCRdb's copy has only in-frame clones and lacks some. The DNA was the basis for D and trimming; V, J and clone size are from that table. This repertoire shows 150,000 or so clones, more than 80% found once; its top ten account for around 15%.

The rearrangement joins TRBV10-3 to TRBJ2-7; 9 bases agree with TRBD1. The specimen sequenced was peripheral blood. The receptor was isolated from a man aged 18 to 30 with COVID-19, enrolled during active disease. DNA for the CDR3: TGTGCCATCAGGAAGGGACAGGGAAACGAGCAGTACTTC. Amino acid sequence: CAIRKGQGNEQYF.